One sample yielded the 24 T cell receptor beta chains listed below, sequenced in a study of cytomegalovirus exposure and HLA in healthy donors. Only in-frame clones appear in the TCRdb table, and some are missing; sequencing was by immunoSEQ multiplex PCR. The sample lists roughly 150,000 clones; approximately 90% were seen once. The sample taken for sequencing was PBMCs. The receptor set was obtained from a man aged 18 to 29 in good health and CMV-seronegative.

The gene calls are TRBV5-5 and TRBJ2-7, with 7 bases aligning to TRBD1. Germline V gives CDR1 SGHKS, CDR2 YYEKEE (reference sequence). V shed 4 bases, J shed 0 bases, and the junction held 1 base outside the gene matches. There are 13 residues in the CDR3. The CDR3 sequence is CASSRTGSYEQYV. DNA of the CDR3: TGTGCCAGCAGCCGGACAGGCTCCTACGAGCAGTACGTC.

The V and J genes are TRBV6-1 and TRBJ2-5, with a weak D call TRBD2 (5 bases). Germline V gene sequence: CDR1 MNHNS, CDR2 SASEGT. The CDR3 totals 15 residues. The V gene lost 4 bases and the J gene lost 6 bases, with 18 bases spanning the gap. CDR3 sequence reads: CASSVPYVSAKTQYF. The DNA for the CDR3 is TGTGCCAGCAGTGTGCCTTACGTTAGCGCGAAGACCCAGTACTTC.

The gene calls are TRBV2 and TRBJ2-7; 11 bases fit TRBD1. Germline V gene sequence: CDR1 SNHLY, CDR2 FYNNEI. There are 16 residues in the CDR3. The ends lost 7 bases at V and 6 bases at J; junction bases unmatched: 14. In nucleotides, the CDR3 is TGTGCCAGCACCCCCCTACCGGGACAGGGGGAGAGCGAGCAGTACTTC. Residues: CASTPLPGQGESEQYF.

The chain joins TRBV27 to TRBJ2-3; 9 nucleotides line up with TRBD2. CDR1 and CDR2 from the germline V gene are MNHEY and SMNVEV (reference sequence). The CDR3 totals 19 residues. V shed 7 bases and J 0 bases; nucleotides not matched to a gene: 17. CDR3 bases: TGTGCCAGCACCAAGTGGGGTAGCGGGGGACGTTCTAGCACAGATACGCAGTATTTT. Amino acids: CASTKWGSGGRSSTDTQYF.

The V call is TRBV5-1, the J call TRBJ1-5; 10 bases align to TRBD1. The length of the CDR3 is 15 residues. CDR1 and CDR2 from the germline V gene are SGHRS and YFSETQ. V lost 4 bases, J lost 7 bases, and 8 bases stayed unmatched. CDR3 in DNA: TGCGCCAGCAGCGCCCGGACAGGGGGGGGACAGCCCCAGCATTTT. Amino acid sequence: CASSARTGGGQPQHF.

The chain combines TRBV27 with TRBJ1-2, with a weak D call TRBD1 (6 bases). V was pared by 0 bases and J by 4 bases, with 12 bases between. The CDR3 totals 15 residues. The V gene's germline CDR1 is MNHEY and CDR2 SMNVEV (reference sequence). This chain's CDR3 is CASSLSPGHPYGYTF. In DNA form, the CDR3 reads TGTGCCAGCAGTTTATCGCCGGGACACCCCTATGGCTACACCTTC.

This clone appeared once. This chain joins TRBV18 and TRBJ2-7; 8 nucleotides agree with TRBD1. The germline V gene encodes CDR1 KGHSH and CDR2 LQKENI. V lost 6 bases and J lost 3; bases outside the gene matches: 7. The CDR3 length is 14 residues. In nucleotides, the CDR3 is TGTGCCAGCTCTCTGTACGACAGGGGCTACGAGCAGTACTTC. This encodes CASSLYDRGYEQYF.

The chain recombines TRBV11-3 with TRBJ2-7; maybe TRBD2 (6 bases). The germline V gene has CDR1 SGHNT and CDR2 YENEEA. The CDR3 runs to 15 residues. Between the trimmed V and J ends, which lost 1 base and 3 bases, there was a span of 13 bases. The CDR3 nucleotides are TGTGCCAGCAGCTTAGGGGTTAGCGGAAACTACGAGCAGTACTTC. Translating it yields CASSLGVSGNYEQYF.

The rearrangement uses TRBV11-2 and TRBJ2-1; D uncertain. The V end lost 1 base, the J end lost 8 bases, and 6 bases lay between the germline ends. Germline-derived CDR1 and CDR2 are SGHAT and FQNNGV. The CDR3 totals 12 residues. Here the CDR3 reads CASSLAVYEQFF. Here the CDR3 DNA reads TGTGCCAGCAGCTTAGCAGTCTATGAGCAGTTCTTC.

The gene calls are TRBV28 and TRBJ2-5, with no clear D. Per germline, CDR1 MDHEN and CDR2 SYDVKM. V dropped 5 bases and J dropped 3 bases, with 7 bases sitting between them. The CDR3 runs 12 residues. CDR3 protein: CASSLTEETQYF. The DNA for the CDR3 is TGTGCCAGCAGTCTTACAGAAGAGACCCAGTACTTC.

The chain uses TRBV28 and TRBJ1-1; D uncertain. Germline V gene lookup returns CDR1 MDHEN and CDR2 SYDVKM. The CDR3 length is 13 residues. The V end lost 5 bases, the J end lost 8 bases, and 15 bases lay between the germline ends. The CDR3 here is CASSLGAGNEAFF. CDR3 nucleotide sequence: TGTGCCAGCAGTCTCGGAGCCGGGAACGAAGCTTTCTTT.

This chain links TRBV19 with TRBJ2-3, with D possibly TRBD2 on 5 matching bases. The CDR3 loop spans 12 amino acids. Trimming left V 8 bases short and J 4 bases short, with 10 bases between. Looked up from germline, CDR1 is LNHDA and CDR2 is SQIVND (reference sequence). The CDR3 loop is CASAKRADTQYF. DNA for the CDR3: TGTGCCAGTGCAAAGAGGGCAGATACGCAGTATTTT.

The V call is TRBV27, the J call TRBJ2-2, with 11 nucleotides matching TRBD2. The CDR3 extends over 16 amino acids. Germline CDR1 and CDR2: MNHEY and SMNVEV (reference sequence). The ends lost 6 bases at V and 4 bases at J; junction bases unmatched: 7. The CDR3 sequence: CASSPGLAVFTGELFF. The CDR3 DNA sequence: TGTGCCAGCAGCCCGGGACTAGCGGTCTTCACCGGGGAGCTGTTTTTT.

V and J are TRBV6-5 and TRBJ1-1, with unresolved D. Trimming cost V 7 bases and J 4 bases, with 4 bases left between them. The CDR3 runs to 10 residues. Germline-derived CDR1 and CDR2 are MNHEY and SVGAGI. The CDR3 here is CASIGTEAFF. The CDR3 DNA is TGTGCCAGCATCGGCACTGAAGCTTTCTTT.

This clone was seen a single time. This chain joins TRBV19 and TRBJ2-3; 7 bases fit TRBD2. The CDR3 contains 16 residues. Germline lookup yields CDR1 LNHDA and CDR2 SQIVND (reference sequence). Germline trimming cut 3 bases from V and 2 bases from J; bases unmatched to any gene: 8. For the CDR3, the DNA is TGTGCCAGTAGTATGAGGAGCGGGGACCCCACAGATACGCAGTATTTT. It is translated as CASSMRSGDPTDTQYF. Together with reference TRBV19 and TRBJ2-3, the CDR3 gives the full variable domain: DGGITQSPKYLFRKEGQNVTLSCEQNLNHDAMYWYRQDPGQGLRLIYYSQIVNDFQKGDIAEGYSVSREKKESFPLTVTSAQKNPTAFYLCASSMRSGDPTDTQYFGPGTRLTVL.

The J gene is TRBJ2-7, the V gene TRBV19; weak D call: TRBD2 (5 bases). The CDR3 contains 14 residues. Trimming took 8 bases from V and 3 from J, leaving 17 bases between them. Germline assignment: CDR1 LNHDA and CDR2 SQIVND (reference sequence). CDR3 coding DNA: TGTGCCAGTGGGGATCCGGACTCTCTCTACGAGCAGTACTTC. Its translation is CASGDPDSLYEQYF.

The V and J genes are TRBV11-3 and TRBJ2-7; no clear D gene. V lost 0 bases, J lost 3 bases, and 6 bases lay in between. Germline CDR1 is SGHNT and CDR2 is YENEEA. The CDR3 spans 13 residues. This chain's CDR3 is CASSLESSYEQYF. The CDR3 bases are TGTGCCAGCAGCTTAGAATCCAGCTACGAGCAGTACTTC.

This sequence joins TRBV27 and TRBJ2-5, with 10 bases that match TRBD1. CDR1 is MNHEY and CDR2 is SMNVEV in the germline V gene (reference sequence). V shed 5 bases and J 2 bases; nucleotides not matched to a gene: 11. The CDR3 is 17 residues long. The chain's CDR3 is CASSLYSGTGAQETQYF. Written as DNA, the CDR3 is TGTGCCAGCAGTCTGTACTCCGGGACAGGGGCGCAAGAGACCCAGTACTTC.

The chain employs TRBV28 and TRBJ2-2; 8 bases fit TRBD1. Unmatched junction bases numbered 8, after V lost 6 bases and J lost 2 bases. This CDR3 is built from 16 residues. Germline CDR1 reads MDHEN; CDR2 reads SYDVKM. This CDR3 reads CASRSFGTGNTGELFF. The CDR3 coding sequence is TGTGCCAGCAGGAGTTTCGGGACAGGCAACACCGGGGAGCTGTTTTTT.

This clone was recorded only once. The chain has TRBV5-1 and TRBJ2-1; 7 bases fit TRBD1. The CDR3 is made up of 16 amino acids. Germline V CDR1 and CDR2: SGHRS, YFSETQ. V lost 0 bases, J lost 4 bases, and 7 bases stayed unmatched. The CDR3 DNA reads TGCGCCAGCAGCTTGGAAGTGGACAGGAGATACAATGAGCAGTTCTTC. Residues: CASSLEVDRRYNEQFF. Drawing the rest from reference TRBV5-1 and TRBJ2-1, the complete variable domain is KAGVTQTPRYLIKTRGQQVTLSCSPISGHRSVSWYQQTPGQGLQFLFEYFSETQRNKGNFPGRFSGRQFSNSRSEMNVSTLELGDSALYLCASSLEVDRRYNEQFFGPGTRLTVL.

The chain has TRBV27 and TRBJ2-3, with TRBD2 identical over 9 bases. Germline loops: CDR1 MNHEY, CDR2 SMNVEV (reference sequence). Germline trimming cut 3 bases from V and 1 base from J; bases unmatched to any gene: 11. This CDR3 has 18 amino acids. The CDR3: CASSFLPMGLARTDTQYF. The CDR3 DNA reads TGTGCCAGCAGTTTCCTCCCAATGGGACTAGCTCGCACAGATACGCAGTATTTT.

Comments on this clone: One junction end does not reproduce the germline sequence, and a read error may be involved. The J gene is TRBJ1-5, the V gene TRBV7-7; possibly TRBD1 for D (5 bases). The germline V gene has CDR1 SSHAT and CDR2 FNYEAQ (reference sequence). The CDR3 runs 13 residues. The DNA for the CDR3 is TGTGCTAGCAGCTTAGCGCAGGGTCAGCCCCAGCATTTT. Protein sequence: CASSLAQGQPQHF.

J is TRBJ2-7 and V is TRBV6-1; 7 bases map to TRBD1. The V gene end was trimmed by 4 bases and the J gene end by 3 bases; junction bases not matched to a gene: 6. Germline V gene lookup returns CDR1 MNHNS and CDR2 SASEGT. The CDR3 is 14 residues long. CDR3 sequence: CASSVGTVLYEQYV. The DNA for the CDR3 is TGTGCCAGCAGTGTCGGGACAGTTCTCTACGAGCAGTACGTC.

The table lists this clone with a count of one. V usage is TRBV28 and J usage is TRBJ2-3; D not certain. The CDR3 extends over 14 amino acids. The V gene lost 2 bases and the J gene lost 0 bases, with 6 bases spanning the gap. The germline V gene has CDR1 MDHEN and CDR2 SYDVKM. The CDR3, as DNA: TGTGCCAGCAGTTTAGCGGCTAGCACAGATACGCAGTATTTT. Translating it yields CASSLAASTDTQYF.